This T cell receptor (beta chain) derives from a study of beta chain features in type 1 diabetes. Broader study findings: When VDJ junctions were examined, type 1 diabetes patients showed fewer insertions and more deletions.

Concerning this clone: The antigen is unknown.

This CDR3 has 14 amino acids. The ends were cut back, 6 bases at V and 0 bases at J, with 10 bases in the middle. Looked up from germline, CDR1 is LNHDA and CDR2 is SQIVND (reference sequence). Sequenced material consisted of expressed TCRB transcripts (all of the isolated RNA was reverse transcribed). Only in-frame clones appear in the TCRdb table, and some are missing; sequencing was by immunoSEQ multiplex PCR. The sample records around 300,000 clones, roughly 8% being singletons. This clonotype originated in a young woman in good health. The sample consisted of central memory CD4+ T cells from blood. The chain recombines TRBV19 with TRBJ2-3; D not resolved. CDR3 protein: CASRDDTSTDTQYF. The CDR3 DNA follows: TGTGCCAGTAGGGACGACACGAGCACAGATACGCAGTATTTT.